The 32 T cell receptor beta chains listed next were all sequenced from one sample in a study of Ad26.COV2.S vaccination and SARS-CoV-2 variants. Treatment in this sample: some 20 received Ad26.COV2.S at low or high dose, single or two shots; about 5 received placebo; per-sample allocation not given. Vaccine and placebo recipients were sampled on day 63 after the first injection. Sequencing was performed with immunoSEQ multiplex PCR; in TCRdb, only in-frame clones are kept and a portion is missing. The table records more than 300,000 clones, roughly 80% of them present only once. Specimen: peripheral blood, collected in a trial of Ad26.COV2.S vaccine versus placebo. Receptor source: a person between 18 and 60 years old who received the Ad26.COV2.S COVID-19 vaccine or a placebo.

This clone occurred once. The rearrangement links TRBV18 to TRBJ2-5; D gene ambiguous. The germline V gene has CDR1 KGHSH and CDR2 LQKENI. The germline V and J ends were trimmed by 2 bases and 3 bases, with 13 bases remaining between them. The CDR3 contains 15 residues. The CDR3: CASSPDSGGEETQYF. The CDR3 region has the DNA TGTGCCAGCTCACCAGATTCAGGTGGGGAAGAGACCCAGTACTTC.

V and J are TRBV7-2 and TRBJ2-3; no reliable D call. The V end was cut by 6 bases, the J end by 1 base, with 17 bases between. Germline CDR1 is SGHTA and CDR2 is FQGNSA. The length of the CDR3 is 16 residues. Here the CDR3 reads CASSYNTGGGTDTQYF. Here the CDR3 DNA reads TGTGCCAGCAGTTATAACACGGGTGGTGGCACAGATACGCAGTATTTT. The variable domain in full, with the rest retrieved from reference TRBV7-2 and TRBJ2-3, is GAGVSQSPSNKVTEKGKDVELRCDPISGHTALYWYRQSLGQGLEFLIYFQGNSAPDKSGLPSDRFSAERTGGSVSTLTIQRTQQEDSAVYLCASSYNTGGGTDTQYFGPGTRLTVL.

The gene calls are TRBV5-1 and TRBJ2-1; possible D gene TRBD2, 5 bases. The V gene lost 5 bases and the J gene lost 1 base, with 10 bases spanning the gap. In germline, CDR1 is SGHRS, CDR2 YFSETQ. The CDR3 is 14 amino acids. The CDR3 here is CASRPSGSYNEQFF. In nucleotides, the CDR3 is TGCGCCAGCAGGCCCTCGGGGTCCTACAATGAGCAGTTCTTC.

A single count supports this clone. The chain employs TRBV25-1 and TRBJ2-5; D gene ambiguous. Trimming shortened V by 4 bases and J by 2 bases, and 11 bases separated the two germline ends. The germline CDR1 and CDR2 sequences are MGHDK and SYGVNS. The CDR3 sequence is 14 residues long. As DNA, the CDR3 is TGTGCCAGCAGTGGGGTCGGGCAGCAAGAGACCCAGTACTTC. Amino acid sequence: CASSGVGQQETQYF.

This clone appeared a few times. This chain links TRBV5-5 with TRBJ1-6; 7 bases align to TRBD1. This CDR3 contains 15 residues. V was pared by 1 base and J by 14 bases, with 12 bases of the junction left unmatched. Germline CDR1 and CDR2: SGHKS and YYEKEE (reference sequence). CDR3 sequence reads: CASSLRDSLDRALHF. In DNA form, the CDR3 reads TGTGCCAGCAGCTTGAGGGACAGTCTTGATCGAGCCCTCCACTTT.

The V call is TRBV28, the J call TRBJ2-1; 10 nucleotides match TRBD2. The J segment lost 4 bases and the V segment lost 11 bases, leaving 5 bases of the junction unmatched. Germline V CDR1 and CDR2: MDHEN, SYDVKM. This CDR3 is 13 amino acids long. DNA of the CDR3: TGTGCCGGTAGCGGGGGGCCGTACAATGAGCAGTTCTTC. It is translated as CAGSGGPYNEQFF. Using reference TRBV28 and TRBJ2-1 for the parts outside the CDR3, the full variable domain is DVKVTQSSRYLVKRTGEKVFLECVQDMDHENMFWYRQDPGLGLRLIYFSYDVKMKEKGDIPEGYSVSREKKERFSLILESASTNQTSMYLCAGSGGPYNEQFFGPGTRLTVL.

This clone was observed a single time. DNA of the CDR3: TGTGCCAGCAGCTTAGTTCCTGGGCAGACTCAGCCCCAGCATTTT. It translates to CASSLVPGQTQPQHF. This sequence joins TRBV7-6 and TRBJ1-5; D remains unclear. The germline gives CDR1 SGHVS, CDR2 FNYEAQ. This CDR3 contains 15 residues. V was trimmed by 1 base and J by 6 bases, leaving 13 bases between them.

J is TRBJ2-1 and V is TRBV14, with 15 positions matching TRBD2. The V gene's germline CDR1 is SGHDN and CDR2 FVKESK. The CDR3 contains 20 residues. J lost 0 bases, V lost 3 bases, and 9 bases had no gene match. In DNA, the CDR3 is TGTGCCAGCAGCCAGAAAATCGGGACTAGCGGGGGGTTCTCCTACAATGAGCAGTTCTTC. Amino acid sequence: CASSQKIGTSGGFSYNEQFF. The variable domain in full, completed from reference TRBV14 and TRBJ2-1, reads EAGVTQFPSHSVIEKGQTVTLRCDPISGHDNLYWYRRVMGKEIKFLLHFVKESKQDESGMPNNRFLAERTGGTYSTLKVQPAELEDSGVYFCASSQKIGTSGGFSYNEQFFGPGTRLTVL.

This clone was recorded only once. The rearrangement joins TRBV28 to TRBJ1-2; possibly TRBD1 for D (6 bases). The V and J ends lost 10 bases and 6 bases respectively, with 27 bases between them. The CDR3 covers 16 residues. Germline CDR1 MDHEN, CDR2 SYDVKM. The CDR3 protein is CATPATRAGEKDGYTF. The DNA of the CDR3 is TGTGCCACGCCCGCCACCCGGGCAGGGGAAAAGGATGGCTACACCTTC.

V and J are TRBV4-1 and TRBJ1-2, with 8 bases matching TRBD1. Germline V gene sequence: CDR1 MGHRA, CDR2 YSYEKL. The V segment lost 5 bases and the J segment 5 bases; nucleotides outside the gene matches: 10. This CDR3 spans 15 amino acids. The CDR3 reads CASSLKAGTGYGYTF. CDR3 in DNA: TGCGCCAGCAGCTTAAAGGCCGGGACAGGATATGGCTACACCTTC.

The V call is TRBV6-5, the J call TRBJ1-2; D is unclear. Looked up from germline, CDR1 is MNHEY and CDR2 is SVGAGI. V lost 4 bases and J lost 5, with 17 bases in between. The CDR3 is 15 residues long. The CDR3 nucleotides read TGTGCCAGCAGTTCCCTCCCCCAGCCTCCTTATGGCTACACCTTC. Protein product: CASSSLPQPPYGYTF.

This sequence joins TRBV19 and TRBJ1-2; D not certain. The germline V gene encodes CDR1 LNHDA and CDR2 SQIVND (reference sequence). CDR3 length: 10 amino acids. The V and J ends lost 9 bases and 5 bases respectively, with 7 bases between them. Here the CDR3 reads CASRRYGYTF. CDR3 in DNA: TGTGCCAGCCGACGGTATGGCTACACCTTC.

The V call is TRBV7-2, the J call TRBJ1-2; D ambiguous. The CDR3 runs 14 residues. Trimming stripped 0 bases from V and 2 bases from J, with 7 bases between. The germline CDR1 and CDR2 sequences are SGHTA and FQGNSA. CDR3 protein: CASSLAGGNYGYTF. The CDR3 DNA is TGTGCCAGCAGCTTAGCGGGAGGGAACTATGGCTACACCTTC.

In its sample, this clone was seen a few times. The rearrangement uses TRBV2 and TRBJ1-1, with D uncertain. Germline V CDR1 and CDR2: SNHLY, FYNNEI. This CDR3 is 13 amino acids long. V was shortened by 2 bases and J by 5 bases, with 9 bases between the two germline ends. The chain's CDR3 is CASSELAGTEAFF. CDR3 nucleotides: TGTGCCAGCAGTGAACTGGCGGGAACTGAAGCTTTCTTT.

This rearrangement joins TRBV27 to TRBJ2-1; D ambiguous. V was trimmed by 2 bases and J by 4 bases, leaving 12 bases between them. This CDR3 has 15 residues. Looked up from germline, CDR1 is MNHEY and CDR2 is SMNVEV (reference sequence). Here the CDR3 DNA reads TGTGCCAGCAGTTTACGACCGTACCAATACAATGAGCAGTTCTTC. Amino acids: CASSLRPYQYNEQFF.

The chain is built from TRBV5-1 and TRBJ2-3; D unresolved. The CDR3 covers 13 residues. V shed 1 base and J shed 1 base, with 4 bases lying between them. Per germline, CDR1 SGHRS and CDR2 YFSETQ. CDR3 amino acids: CASSLYRTDTQYF. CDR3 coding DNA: TGCGCCAGCAGCTTGTACCGCACAGATACGCAGTATTTT.

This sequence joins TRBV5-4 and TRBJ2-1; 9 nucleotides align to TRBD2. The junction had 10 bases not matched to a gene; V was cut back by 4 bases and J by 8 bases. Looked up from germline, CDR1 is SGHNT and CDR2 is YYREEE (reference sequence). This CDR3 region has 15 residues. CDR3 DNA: TGTGCCAGCAGCCCGGGAGGGCGGGGGGGCCATGAGCAGTTCTTC. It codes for CASSPGGRGGHEQFF. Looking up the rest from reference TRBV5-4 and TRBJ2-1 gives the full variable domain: ETGVTQSPTHLIKTRGQQVTLRCSSQSGHNTVSWYQQALGQGPQFIFQYYREEENGRGNFPPRFSGLQFPNYSSELNVNALELDDSALYLCASSPGGRGGHEQFFGPGTRLTVL.

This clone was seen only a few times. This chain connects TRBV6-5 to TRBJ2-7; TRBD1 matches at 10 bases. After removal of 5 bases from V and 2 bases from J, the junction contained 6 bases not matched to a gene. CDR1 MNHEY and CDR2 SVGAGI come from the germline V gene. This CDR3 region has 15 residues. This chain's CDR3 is CASSPRGQGPYEQYF. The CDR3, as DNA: TGTGCCAGCAGTCCCCGGGGACAGGGGCCCTACGAGCAGTACTTC.

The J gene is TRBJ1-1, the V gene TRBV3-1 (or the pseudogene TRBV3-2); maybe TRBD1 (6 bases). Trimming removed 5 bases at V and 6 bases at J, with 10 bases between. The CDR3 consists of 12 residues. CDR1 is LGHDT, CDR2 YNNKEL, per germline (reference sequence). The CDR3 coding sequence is TGTGCCAGCAGCAGGGGGGCAGCTGAAGCTTTCTTT. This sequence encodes CASSRGAAEAFF.

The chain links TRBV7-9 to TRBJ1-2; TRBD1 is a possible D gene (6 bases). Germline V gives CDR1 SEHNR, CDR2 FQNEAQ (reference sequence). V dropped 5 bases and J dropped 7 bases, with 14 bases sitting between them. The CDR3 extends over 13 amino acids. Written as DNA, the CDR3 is TGTGCCAGCAGCCCATCGACAGGAACTGGCTACACCTTC. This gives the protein CASSPSTGTGYTF.

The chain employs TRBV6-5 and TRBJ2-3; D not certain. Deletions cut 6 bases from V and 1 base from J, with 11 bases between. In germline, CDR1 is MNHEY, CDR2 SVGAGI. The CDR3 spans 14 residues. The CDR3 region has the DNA TGTGCCAGCAGCGGGTCTTTTGGCACAGATACGCAGTATTTT. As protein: CASSGSFGTDTQYF.

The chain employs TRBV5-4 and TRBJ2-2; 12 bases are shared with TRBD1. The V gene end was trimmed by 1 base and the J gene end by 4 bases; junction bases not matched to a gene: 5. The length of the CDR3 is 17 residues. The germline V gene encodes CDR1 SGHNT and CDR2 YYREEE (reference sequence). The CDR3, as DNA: TGTGCCAGCAGCTTGCCGGGACAGGGGGCGACCACCGGGGAGCTGTTTTTT. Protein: CASSLPGQGATTGELFF.

This CDR3 reads CAKTSGGGTGETQYF. The CDR3, as DNA: TGTGCCAAGACTAGCGGGGGGGGTACGGGAGAGACCCAGTACTTC. This rearrangement joins TRBV2 to TRBJ2-5; 14 bases are a match to TRBD2. The J segment lost 4 bases and the V segment lost 10 bases, leaving 8 bases of the junction unmatched. The CDR3 covers 15 residues. The germline V gene has CDR1 SNHLY and CDR2 FYNNEI.

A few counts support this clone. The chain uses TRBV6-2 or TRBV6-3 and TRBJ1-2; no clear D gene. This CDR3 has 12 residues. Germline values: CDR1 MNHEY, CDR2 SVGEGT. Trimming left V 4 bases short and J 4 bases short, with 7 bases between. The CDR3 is CASSLGSYGYTF. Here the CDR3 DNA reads TGTGCCAGCAGTTTAGGAAGCTATGGCTACACCTTC.

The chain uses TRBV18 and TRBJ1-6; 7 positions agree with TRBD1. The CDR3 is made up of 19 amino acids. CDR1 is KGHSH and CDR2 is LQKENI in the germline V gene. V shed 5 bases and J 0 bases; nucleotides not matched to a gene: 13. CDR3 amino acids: CASSIVMDRPSSYNSPLHF. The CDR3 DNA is TGTGCCAGCTCAATCGTGATGGACAGGCCAAGCTCCTATAATTCACCCCTCCACTTT. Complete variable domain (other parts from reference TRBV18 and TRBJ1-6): NAGVMQNPRHLVRRRGQEARLRCSPMKGHSHVYWYRQLPEEGLKFMVYLQKENIIDESGMPKERFSAEFPKEGPSILRIQQVVRGDSAAYFCASSIVMDRPSSYNSPLHFGNGTRLTVT.

The CDR3 reads CASSLSGAGEQYF. The CDR3 DNA reads as TGTGCCAGCAGCTTATCAGGGGCGGGGGAGCAGTACTTC. This chain connects TRBV7-2 to TRBJ2-7; either TRBD1 or TRBD2 may supply D (6 bases each). V was clipped by 2 bases and J by 7 bases, with 12 bases between them. Germline assignment: CDR1 SGHTA and CDR2 FQGNSA. The CDR3 runs to 13 residues.

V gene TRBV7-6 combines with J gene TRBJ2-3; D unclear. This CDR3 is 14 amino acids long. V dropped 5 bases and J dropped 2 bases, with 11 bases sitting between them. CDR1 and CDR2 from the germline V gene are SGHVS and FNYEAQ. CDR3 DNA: TGTGCCAGCAGCGGGCTTCCTTCCACAGATACGCAGTATTTT. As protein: CASSGLPSTDTQYF.

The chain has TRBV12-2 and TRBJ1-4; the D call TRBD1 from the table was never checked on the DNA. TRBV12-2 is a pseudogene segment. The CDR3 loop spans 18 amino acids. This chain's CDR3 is CASRTSLGQTSTNEKLFF. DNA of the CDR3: TGTGCAAGTCGCACCTCACTGGGACAGACTTCAACTAATGAAAAACTGTTTTTT.

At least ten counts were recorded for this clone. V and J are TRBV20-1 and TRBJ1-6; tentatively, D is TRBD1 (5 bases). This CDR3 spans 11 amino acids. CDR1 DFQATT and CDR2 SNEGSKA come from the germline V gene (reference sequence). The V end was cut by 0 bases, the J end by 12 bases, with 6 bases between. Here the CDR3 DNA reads TGCAGTGCTAGAGAAGGGGAACCCCTCCACTTT. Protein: CSAREGEPLHF.

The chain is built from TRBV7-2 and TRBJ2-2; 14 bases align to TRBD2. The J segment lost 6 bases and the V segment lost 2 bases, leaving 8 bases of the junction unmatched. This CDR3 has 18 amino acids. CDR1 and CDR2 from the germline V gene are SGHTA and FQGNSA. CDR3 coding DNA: TGTGCCAGCAGCTTAAGGCGACTAGCGGGGGGGAAAGCCGGGGAGCTGTTTTTT. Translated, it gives CASSLRRLAGGKAGELFF.

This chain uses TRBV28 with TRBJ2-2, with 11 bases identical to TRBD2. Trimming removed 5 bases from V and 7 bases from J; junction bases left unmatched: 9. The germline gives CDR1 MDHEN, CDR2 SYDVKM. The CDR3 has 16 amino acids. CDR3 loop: CASSLRLAGKHGELFF. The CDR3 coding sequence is TGTGCCAGCAGTCTGAGACTAGCGGGGAAGCACGGGGAGCTGTTTTTT.

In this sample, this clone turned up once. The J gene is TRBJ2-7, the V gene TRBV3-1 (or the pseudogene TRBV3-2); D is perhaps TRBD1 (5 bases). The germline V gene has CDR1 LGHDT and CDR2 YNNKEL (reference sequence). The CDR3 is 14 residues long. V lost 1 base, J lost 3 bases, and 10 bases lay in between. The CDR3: CASSQAPQDYEQYF. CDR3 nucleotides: TGTGCCAGCAGCCAAGCTCCACAGGACTACGAGCAGTACTTC.